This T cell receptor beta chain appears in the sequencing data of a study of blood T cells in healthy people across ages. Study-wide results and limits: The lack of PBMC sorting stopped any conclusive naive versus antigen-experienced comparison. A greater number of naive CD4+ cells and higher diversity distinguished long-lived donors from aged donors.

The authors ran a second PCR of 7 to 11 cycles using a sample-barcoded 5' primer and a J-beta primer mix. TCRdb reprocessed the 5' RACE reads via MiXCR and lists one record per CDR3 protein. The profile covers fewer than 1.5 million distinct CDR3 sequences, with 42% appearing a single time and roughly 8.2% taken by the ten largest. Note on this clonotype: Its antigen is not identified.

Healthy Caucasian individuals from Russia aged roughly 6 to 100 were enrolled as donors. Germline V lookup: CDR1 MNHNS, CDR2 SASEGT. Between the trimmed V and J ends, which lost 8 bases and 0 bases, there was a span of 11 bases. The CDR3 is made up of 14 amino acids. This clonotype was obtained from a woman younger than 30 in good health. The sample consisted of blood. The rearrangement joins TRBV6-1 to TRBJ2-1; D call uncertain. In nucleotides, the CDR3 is TGTGCCAGCGAGGTGCCAGGCTCCTACAATGAGCAGTTCTTC. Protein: CASEVPGSYNEQFF.